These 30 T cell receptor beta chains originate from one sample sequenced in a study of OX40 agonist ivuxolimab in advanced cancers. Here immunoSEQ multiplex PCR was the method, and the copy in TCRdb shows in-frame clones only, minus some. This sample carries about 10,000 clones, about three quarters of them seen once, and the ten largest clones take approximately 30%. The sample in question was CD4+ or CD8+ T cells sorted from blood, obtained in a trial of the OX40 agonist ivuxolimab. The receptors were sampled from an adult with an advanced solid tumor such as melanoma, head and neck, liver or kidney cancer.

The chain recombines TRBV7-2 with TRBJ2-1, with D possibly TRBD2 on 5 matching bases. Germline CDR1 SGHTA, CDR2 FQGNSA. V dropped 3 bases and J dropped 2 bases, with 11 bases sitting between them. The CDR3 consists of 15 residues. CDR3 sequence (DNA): TGTGCCAGCAGCTTGCAGCGGATGACCTACAATGAGCAGTTCTTC. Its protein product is CASSLQRMTYNEQFF.

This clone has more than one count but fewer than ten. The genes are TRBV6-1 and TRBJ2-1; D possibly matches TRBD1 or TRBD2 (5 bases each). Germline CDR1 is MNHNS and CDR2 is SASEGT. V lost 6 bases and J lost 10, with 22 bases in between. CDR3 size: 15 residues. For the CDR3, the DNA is TGTGCCAGCAGCCCCAAGGGACCCGACGGAAAGGAGCAGTTCTTC. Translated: CASSPKGPDGKEQFF.

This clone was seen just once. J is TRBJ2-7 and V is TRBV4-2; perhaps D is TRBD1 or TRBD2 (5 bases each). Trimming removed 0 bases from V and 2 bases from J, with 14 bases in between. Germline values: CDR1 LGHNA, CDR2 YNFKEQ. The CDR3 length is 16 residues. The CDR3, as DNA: TGTGCCAGCAGCCAAGAGGGGGACGGGACCCCCTACGAGCAGTACTTC. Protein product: CASSQEGDGTPYEQYF.

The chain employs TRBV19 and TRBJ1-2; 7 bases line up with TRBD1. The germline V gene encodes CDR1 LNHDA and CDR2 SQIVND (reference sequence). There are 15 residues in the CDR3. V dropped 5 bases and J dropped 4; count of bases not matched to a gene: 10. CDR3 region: CASSGLIQGLYGYTF. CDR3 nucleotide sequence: TGTGCCAGTAGTGGCCTGATACAGGGGCTCTATGGCTACACCTTC.

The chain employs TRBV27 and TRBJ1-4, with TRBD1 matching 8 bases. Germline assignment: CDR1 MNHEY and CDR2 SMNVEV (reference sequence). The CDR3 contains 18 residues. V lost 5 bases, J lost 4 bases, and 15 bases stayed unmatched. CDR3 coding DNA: TGTGCCAGCAGTCCCTCCACTCCAGGGGGCGCCGATAATGAAAAACTGTTTTTT. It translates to CASSPSTPGGADNEKLFF.

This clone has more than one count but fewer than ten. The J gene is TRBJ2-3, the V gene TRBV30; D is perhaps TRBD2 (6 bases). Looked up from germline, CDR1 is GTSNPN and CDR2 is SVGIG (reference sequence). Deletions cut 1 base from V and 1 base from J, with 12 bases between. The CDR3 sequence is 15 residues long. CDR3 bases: TGTGCCTGGAGTGACGGCGGGATTGGCACAGATACGCAGTATTTT. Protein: CAWSDGGIGTDTQYF. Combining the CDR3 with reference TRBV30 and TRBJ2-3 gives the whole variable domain SQTIHQWPATLVQPVGSPLSLECTVEGTSNPNLYWYRQAAGRGLQLLFYSVGIGQISSEVPQNLSASRPQDRQFILSSKKLLLSDSGFYLCAWSDGGIGTDTQYFGPGTRLTVL.

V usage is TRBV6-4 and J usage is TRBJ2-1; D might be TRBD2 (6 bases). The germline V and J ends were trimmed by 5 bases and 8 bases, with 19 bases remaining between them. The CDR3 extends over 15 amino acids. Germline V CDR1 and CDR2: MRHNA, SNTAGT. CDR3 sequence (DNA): TGTGCCAGCAGTCTCTCCCAAGGTAGCGGAGATGAGCAGTTCTTC. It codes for CASSLSQGSGDEQFF.

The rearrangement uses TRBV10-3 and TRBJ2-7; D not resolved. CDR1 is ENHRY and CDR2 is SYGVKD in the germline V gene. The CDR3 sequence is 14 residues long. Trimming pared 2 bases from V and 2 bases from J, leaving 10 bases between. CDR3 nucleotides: TGTGCCATCAGTGAGGACCTTAGGGCCTACGAGCAGTACTTC. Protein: CAISEDLRAYEQYF.

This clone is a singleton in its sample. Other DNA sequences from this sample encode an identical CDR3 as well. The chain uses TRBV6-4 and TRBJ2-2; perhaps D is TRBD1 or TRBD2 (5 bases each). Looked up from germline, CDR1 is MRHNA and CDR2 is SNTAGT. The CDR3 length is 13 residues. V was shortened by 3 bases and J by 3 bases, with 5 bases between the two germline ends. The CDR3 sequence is CASSEGDTGELFF. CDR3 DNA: TGTGCCAGCAGTGAGGGGGACACCGGGGAGCTGTTTTTT.

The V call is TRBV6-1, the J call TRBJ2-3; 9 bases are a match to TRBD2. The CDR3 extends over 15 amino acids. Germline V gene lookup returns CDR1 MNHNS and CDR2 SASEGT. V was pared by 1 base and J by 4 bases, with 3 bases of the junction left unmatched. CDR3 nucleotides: TGTGCCAGCAGTGAAGGTAGCGGGAGTTCAGATACGCAGTATTTT. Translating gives CASSEGSGSSDTQYF.

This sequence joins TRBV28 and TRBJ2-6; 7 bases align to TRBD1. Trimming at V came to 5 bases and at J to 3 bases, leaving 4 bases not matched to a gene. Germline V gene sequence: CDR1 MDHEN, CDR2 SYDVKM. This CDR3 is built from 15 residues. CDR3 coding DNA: TGTGCCAGCAGTCCAGACAGGGTTGGGGCCAACGTCCTGACTTTC. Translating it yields CASSPDRVGANVLTF.

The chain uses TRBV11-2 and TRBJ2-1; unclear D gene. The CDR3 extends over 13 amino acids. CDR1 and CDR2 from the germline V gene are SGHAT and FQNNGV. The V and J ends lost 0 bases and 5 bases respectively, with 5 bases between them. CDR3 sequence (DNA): TGTGCCAGCAGCTTAGACCGTCACAATGAGCAGTTCTTC. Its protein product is CASSLDRHNEQFF.

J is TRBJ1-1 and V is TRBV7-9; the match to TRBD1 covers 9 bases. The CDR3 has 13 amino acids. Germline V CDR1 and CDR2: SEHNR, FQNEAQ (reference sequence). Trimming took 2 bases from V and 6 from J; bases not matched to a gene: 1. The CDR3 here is CASSLRTGAEAFF. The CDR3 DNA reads TGTGCCAGCAGCTTAAGGACAGGGGCTGAAGCTTTCTTT.

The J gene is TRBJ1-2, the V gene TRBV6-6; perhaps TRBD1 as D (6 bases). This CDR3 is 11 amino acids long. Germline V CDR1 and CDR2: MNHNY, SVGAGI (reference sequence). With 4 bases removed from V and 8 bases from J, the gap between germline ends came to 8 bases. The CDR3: CASSSTGGYTF. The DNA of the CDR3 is TGTGCCAGCAGTTCTACAGGGGGCTACACCTTC.

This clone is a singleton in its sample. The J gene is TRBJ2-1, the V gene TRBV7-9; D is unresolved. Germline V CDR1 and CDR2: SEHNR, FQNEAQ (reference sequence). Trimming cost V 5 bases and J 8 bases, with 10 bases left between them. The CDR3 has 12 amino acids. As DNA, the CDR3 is TGTGCCAGCAGCCCCTCGTGGGATGAGCAGTTCTTC. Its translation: CASSPSWDEQFF.

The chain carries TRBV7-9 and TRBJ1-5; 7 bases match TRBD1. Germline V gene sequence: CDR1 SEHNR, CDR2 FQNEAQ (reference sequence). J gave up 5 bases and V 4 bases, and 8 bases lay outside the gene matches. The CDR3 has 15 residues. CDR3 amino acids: CASSSGQAGHQPQHF. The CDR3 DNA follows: TGTGCCAGCAGCTCAGGACAGGCGGGCCATCAGCCCCAGCATTTT.

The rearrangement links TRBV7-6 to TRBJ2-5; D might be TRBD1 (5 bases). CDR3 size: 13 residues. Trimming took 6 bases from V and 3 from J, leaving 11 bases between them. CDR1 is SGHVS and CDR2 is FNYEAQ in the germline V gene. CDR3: CASRAEGEETQYF. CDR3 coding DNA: TGTGCCAGCAGGGCGGAAGGGGAAGAGACCCAGTACTTC.

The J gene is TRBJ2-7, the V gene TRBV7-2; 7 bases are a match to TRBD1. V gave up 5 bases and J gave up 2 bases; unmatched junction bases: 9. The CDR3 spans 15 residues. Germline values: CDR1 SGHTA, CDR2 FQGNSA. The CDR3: CASSRTGTATYEQYF. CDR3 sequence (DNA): TGTGCCAGCAGCAGAACCGGGACAGCAACCTACGAGCAGTACTTC.

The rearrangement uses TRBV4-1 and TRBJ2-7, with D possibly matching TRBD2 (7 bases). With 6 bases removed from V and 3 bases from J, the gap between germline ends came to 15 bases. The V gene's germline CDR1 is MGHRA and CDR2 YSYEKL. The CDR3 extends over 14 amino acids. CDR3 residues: CASSHPGGFYEQYF. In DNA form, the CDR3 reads TGCGCCAGCAGTCACCCGGGGGGCTTCTACGAGCAGTACTTC.

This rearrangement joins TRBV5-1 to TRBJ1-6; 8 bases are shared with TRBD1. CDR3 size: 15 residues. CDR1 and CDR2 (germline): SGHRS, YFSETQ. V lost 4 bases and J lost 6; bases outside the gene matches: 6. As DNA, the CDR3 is TGCGCCAGCAGCATAGGGACAGGCCCTAATTCACCCCTCCACTTT. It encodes CASSIGTGPNSPLHF.

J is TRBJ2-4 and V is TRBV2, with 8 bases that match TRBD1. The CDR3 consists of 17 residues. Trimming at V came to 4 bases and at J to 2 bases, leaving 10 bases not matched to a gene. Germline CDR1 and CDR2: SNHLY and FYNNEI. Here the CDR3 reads CASSAPQGAGSKNIQYF. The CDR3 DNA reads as TGTGCCAGCAGTGCTCCGCAGGGGGCCGGATCCAAAAACATTCAGTACTTC.

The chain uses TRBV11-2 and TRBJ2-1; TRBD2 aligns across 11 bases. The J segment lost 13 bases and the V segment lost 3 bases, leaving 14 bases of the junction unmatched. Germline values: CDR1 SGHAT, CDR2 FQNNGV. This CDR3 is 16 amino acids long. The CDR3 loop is CASSFGSGTSGAPQFF. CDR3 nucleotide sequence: TGTGCCAGCAGCTTTGGCTCCGGGACTAGCGGAGCTCCACAGTTCTTC.

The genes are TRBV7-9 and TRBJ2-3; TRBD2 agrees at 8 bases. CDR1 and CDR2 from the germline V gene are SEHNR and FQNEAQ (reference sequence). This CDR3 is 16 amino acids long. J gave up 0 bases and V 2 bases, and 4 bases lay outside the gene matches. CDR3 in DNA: TGTGCCAGCAGCTTAAACCCTAGCGGGAGCACAGATACGCAGTATTTT. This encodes CASSLNPSGSTDTQYF.

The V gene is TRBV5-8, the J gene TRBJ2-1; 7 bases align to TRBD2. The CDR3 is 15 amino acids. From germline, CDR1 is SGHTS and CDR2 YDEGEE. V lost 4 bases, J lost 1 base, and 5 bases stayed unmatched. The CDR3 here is CASSTPSGSYNEQFF. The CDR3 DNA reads TGTGCCAGCAGCACTCCTAGCGGATCCTACAATGAGCAGTTCTTC. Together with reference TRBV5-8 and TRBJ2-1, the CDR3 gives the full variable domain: EAGVTQSPTHLIKTRGQQATLRCSPISGHTSVYWYQQALGLGLQFLLWYDEGEERNRGNFPPRFSGRQFPNYSSELNVNALELEDSALYLCASSTPSGSYNEQFFGPGTRLTVL.

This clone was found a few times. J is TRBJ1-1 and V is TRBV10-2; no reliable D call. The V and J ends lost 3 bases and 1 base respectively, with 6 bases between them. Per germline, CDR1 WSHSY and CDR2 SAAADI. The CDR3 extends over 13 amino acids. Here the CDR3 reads CASSDPENTEAFF. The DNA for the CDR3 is TGCGCCAGCAGTGACCCGGAGAACACTGAAGCTTTCTTT.

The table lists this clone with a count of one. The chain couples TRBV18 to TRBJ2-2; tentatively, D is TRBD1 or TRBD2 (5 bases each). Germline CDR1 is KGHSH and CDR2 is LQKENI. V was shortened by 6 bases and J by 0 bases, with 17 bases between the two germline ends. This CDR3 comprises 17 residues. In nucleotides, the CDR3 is TGTGCCAGCTCGGGCCGATTACGGGGCACGAACACCGGGGAGCTGTTTTTT. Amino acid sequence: CASSGRLRGTNTGELFF.

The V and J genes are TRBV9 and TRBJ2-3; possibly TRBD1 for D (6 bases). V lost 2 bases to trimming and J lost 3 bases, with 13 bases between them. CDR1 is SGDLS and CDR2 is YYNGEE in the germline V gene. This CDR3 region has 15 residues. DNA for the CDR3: TGTGCCAGCAGCGTTGCAGGGGCCCTAACAGATACGCAGTATTTT. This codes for CASSVAGALTDTQYF.

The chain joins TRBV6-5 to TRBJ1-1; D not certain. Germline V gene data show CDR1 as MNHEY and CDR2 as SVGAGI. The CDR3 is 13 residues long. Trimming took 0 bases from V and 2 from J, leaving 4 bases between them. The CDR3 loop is CASSYSANTEAFF. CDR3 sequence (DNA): TGTGCCAGCAGTTACTCGGCAAACACTGAAGCTTTCTTT.

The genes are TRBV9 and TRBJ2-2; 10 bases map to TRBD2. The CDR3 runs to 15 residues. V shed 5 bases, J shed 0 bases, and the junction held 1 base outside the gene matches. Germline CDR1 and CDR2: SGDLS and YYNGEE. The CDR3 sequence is CASSLAGANTGELFF. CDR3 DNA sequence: TGTGCCAGCAGTCTAGCGGGGGCGAACACCGGGGAGCTGTTTTTT.

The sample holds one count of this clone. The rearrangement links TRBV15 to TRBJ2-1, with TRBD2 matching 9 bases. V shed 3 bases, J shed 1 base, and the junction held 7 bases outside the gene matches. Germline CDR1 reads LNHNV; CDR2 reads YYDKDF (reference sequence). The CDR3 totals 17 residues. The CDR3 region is CATSREKAGGSYNEQFF. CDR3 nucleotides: TGTGCCACCAGCAGGGAGAAGGCGGGAGGGTCCTACAATGAGCAGTTCTTC.